This T cell receptor (beta chain) was identified in a study of follicular helper T cells after annual influenza vaccination. As for time point: 2014-2015 season, 7 days after vaccination. Only in-frame clones appear in the TCRdb table, and some are missing; sequencing was by immunoSEQ multiplex PCR. The repertoire consists of approximately 890 clones, with 70% to 90% occurring once and the leading ten covering around 5%. The specimen was CXCR5+ CD38+ circulating T follicular helper cells from blood, collected 7 days after influenza vaccination. Noted subset: circulating Tfh, non-naive CD4+CXCR5+PD-1+ (ICOS+CD38+ or ICOS-CD38-). The sequence was obtained from an adult who received the influenza vaccine.

CDR3 in amino acids: CASSFSRAANEQYF. Written as DNA, the CDR3 is TGTGCCAGCAGCTTCTCCAGGGCCGCCAACGAGCAGTACTTC. V is TRBV11-2 and J is TRBJ2-5; possible D gene TRBD1, 5 bases. With the DNA end fitting TRBJ2-7 better, the J assignment may be wrong. The CDR3 extends over 14 amino acids. Germline loops: CDR1 SGHAT, CDR2 FQNNGV.